Presented here are 21 T cell receptor beta chains from one specimen sequenced in a study of blood T cells in healthy people across ages. Then a second PCR, running about 6 to 12 cycles, was carried out with a sample-barcoded 5' primer and a J-beta primer mix. TCRdb independently ran MiXCR on the 5' RACE reads; one entry per CDR3 protein. Here the sample spans 1.5 million to 2 million distinct CDR3 sequences, roughly 27% being singletons. The sequencing sample was made of blood. The source is a woman aged 30 to 39 in good health.

The chain's CDR3 is CASSPSMDSPLHF. The CDR3 coding sequence is TGTGCCAGCTCACCATCGATGGACTCACCCCTCCACTTT. The rearrangement links TRBV18 to TRBJ1-6; the D is unclear. CDR3 size: 13 residues. Germline V gene sequence: CDR1 KGHSH, CDR2 LQKENI. The V and J ends lost 2 bases and 10 bases respectively, with 9 bases between them.

The rearrangement links TRBV20-1 to TRBJ1-4, with D perhaps matching TRBD1 (6 bases). The germline gives CDR1 DFQATT, CDR2 SNEGSKA (reference sequence). The V gene lost 1 base and the J gene lost 8 bases, with 17 bases spanning the gap. CDR3 size: 15 residues. The CDR3 nucleotides read TGCAGTGCTAGAGCTCGGGCAGGGGTAGGCGAAAAACTGTTTTTT. Protein product: CSARARAGVGEKLFF.

This clonotype was seen at least ten times. The rearrangement joins TRBV12-3 or TRBV12-4 to TRBJ2-5; TRBD2 is a possible D gene (6 bases). Trimming left V 6 bases short and J 0 bases short, with 20 bases between. The CDR3 sequence is 17 residues long. The CDR3 loop reads CASSHGNRGRYQETQYF. CDR3 coding DNA: TGTGCCAGCAGCCACGGGAACCGGGGGAGGTACCAAGAGACCCAGTACTTC.

This clonotype was observed a few times. This chain links TRBV2 with TRBJ2-7; 9 positions agree with TRBD1. Germline assignment: CDR1 SNHLY and CDR2 FYNNEI. V shed 7 bases, J shed 9 bases, and the junction held 7 bases outside the gene matches. The CDR3 totals 12 residues. CDR3 protein: CASIGTGTTQYF. CDR3 DNA sequence: TGTGCCAGCATTGGGACAGGGACCACGCAGTACTTC. Full variable domain (outside the CDR3, taken from reference TRBV2 and TRBJ2-7): EPEVTQTPSHQVTQMGQEVILRCVPISNHLYFYWYRQILGQKVEFLVSFYNNEISEKSEIFDDQFSVERPDGSNFTLKIRSTKLEDSAMYFCASIGTGTTQYFGPGTRLTVT.

This clonotype has more than one count but fewer than ten. The chain has TRBV10-3 and TRBJ2-1; TRBD2 is a possible D gene (6 bases). The CDR3 is 15 residues long. Per germline, CDR1 ENHRY and CDR2 SYGVKD. Trimming shortened V by 8 bases and J by 0 bases, and 14 bases separated the two germline ends. The CDR3 loop reads CAIRGGESSYNEQFF. The CDR3, as DNA: TGTGCCATCCGAGGCGGGGAGAGCTCCTACAATGAGCAGTTCTTC.

The chain joins TRBV7-2 to TRBJ2-3; 7 bases fit TRBD2. V lost 5 bases and J lost 8; bases outside the gene matches: 19. The CDR3 is 17 residues long. Germline CDR1 is SGHTA and CDR2 is FQGNSA. In nucleotides, the CDR3 is TGTGCCAGCAGCATTACTGGGTGGGAGGGTCGAAGTTCTACGCAGTATTTT. As protein: CASSITGWEGRSSTQYF.

This clonotype came up a few times. The rearrangement links TRBV28 to TRBJ1-6, with 9 bases identical to TRBD1. Germline assignment: CDR1 MDHEN and CDR2 SYDVKM. Unmatched junction bases numbered 11, after V lost 6 bases and J lost 14 bases. This CDR3 contains 14 residues. CDR3 sequence reads: CASRSGTGRLALHF. In DNA, the CDR3 is TGTGCCAGCAGAAGCGGGACAGGGCGTCTGGCCCTCCACTTT. The variable domain in full, with the rest retrieved from reference TRBV28 and TRBJ1-6, is DVKVTQSSRYLVKRTGEKVFLECVQDMDHENMFWYRQDPGLGLRLIYFSYDVKMKEKGDIPEGYSVSREKKERFSLILESASTNQTSMYLCASRSGTGRLALHFGNGTRLTVT.

V and J are TRBV2 and TRBJ1-2, with D maybe TRBD1 (5 bases). CDR1 and CDR2 from the germline V gene are SNHLY and FYNNEI. This CDR3 has 15 residues. Trimming removed 6 bases from V and 4 bases from J, with 18 bases in between. The DNA for the CDR3 is TGTGCCAGCAGGTCCTGGGACGGCACATCCTATGGCTACACCTTC. It encodes CASRSWDGTSYGYTF.

This clonotype was seen a handful of times. V usage is TRBV20-1 and J usage is TRBJ1-4; 7 nucleotides align to TRBD1. Trimming took 4 bases from V and 3 from J; bases not matched to a gene: 5. This CDR3 region has 14 residues. CDR1 DFQATT and CDR2 SNEGSKA come from the germline V gene (reference sequence). The CDR3 is CSATRQGANEKLFF. The CDR3 DNA is TGCAGTGCTACCAGACAGGGAGCTAATGAAAAACTGTTTTTT.

As regards this clonotype: It may be a read error: a sequence one base away is much more abundant. J is TRBJ2-4 and V is TRBV29-1, with 7 bases lining up with TRBD2. CDR3 length: 13 amino acids. Germline lookup yields CDR1 SQVTM and CDR2 ANQGSEA. V was clipped by 4 bases and J by 9 bases; unmatched bases: 9. The CDR3 sequence: CSVAREIGSIQYF. CDR3 in DNA: TGCAGCGTTGCGCGGGAGATTGGCAGCATTCAGTACTTC.

The rearrangement uses TRBV20-1 and TRBJ2-5, with 9 bases lining up with TRBD2. CDR3 size: 15 residues. Per the germline V gene, CDR1 is DFQATT and CDR2 is SNEGSKA (reference sequence). V lost 6 bases and J lost 4; bases outside the gene matches: 12. CDR3 sequence: CSASGRTGGRETQYF. CDR3 DNA: TGCAGTGCGAGCGGGAGGACAGGCGGGCGAGAGACCCAGTACTTC.

The chain joins TRBV7-8 to TRBJ1-1; D uncertain. Between the trimmed V and J ends, which lost 4 bases and 6 bases, there was a span of 12 bases. The CDR3 runs 13 residues. The V gene's germline CDR1 is SGHVS and CDR2 FQNEAQ. In DNA form, the CDR3 reads TGTGCCAGCAGCTCAGACACTAACGCTGAAGCTTTCTTT. This translates into CASSSDTNAEAFF. Drawing the rest from reference TRBV7-8 and TRBJ1-1, the complete variable domain is GAGVSQSPRYKVAKRGQDVALRCDPISGHVSLFWYQQALGQGPEFLTYFQNEAQLDKSGLPSDRFFAERPEGSVSTLKIQRTQQEDSAVYLCASSSDTNAEAFFGQGTRLTVV.

This clonotype was found a few times. V usage is TRBV15 and J usage is TRBJ2-1; 7 nucleotides align to TRBD2. The DNA end is a closer match to TRBJ2-7, so the J assignment may be wrong. Germline CDR1 reads LNHNV; CDR2 reads YYDKDF (reference sequence). CDR3 length: 18 amino acids. DNA of the CDR3: TGTGCCACCAGCAGAGATTACGCGGGGGATTCTTCCTACAATGAGCAGTACTTC. Translation gives CATSRDYAGDSSYNEQYF.

This clonotype was seen ten or more times. The chain uses TRBV20-1 and TRBJ2-5; D is perhaps TRBD1 (6 bases). V was pared by 2 bases and J by 5 bases, with 15 bases between. Germline V gene data show CDR1 as DFQATT and CDR2 as SNEGSKA (reference sequence). CDR3 length: 14 residues. The CDR3 nucleotides read TGCAGTGCTAGATACAGGGAATACGGGGAGACCCAGTACTTC. As protein: CSARYREYGETQYF.

The J gene is TRBJ1-1, the V gene TRBV5-1; TRBD1 is a possible D gene (6 bases). The V and J ends lost 5 bases and 6 bases respectively, with 14 bases between them. The CDR3 length is 13 residues. Germline V CDR1 and CDR2: SGHRS, YFSETQ. CDR3 amino acids: CASRTGAQAEAFF. The CDR3 region has the DNA TGCGCCAGCAGAACGGGGGCGCAGGCTGAAGCTTTCTTT.

V is TRBV5-5 and J is TRBJ2-7; tentatively, D is TRBD2 (5 bases). Germline V CDR1 and CDR2: SGHKS, YYEKEE (reference sequence). V lost 3 bases, J lost 2 bases, and 12 bases lay in between. CDR3 length: 14 residues. CDR3 in DNA: TGTGCCAGCAGCTGCACGACTATTGCCTACGAGCAGTACTTC. This sequence encodes CASSCTTIAYEQYF.

On this clonotype: Just one base apart from a much larger clone, this may be a read error. The rearrangement joins TRBV20-1 to TRBJ2-4; D is uncertain. Germline V gene data show CDR1 as DFQATT and CDR2 as SNEGSKA (reference sequence). The length of the CDR3 is 15 residues. With 6 bases removed from V and 0 bases from J, the gap between germline ends came to 15 bases. The chain's CDR3 is CSAEEVVGAKNIQYF. CDR3 sequence (DNA): TGCAGTGCAGAAGAAGTGGTGGGAGCCAAAAACATTCAGTACTTC.

Comments on this clonotype: A read error may be the cause here, since a much bigger clone is one base away. The V gene is TRBV24-1, the J gene TRBJ2-1; TRBD2 is a possible D gene (6 bases). This CDR3 is 16 amino acids long. The germline gives CDR1 KGHDR, CDR2 SFDVKD. The V and J ends lost 5 bases and 7 bases respectively, with 20 bases between them. The chain's CDR3 is CATSVIGGIFENEQFF. The CDR3 DNA reads TGTGCCACCAGTGTCATTGGCGGGATCTTCGAGAATGAGCAGTTCTTC.

This clonotype was seen ten or more times. V and J are TRBV12-2 and TRBJ2-4. TRBV12-2 is labeled a pseudogene. The CDR3 length is 18 residues. The DNA of the CDR3 is TGTGCAAGTCGCTTAGCGCGGAGCGCGGGGAATGAGAAAAACATTCAGTACTTC. This encodes CASRLARSAGNEKNIQYF.

Only a few counts were recorded for this clonotype. The chain carries TRBV21-1 and TRBJ1-2; the DNA was not compared with TRBD1, the D call given in the table. TRBV21-1 constitutes a pseudogene. CDR3 length equals 14 residues. The CDR3 nucleotides read TGTGCCAGCAGCAAAGACAGGGCTGGGGATGGCTACACCTTC. This codes for CASSKDRAGDGYTF.

The table lists this clonotype with many counts. J is TRBJ2-1 and V is TRBV7-3, with 8 bases identical to TRBD1. The V gene end was trimmed by 5 bases and the J gene end by 1 base; junction bases not matched to a gene: 7. Looked up from germline, CDR1 is SGHTA and CDR2 is FQGTGA. The CDR3 runs 16 residues. The CDR3, as DNA: TGTGCCAGCAGCGCCCGGGACAGGCCGTCCTACAATGAGCAGTTCTTC. It codes for CASSARDRPSYNEQFF.